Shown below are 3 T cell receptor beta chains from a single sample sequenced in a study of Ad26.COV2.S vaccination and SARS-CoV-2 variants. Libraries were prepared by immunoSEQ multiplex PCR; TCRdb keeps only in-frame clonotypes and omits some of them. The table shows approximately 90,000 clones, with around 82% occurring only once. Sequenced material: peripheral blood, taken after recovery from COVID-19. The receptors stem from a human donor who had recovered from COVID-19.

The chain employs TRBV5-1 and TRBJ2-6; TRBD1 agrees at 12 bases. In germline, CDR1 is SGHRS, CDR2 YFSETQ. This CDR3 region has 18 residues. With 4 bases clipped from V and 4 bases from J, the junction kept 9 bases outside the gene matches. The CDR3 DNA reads TGCGCCAGCAGCCCCACCGGGACAGGGGGCGAAGGGGCCAACGTCCTGACTTTC. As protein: CASSPTGTGGEGANVLTF.

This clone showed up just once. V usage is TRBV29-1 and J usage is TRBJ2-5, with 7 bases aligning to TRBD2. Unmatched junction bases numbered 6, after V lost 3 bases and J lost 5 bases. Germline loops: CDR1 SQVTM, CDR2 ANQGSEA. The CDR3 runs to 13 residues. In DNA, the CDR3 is TGCAGCGTTGAGGGGGGGAAGGGTGAGACCCAGTACTTC. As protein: CSVEGGKGETQYF.

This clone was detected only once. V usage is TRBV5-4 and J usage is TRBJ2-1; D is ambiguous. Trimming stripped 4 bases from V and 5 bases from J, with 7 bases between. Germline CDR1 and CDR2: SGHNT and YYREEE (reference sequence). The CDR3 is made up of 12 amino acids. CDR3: CASSPTNNEQFF. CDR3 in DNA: TGTGCCAGCAGCCCGACCAACAATGAGCAGTTCTTC.